Each of the 29 T cell receptor beta chains below was sequenced from the same sample in a study of blood T cell repertoires in COVID-19. Method: immunoSEQ multiplex PCR; TCRdb's copy keeps in-frame clones and lacks some. The table records some 300,000 clones, approximately 86% of them present only once. Sequenced: peripheral blood. All receptors come from a man in his sixties or seventies with acute or convalescent COVID-19.

This chain links TRBV7-9 with TRBJ2-7; D remains unclear. This CDR3 is 14 amino acids long. Germline V CDR1 and CDR2: SEHNR, FQNEAQ (reference sequence). Trimming pared 1 base from V and 0 bases from J, leaving 7 bases between. For the CDR3, the DNA is TGTGCCAGCAGCTTAGATGTCGGCTCCTACGAGCAGTACTTC. Translating gives CASSLDVGSYEQYF.

This chain links TRBV20-1 with TRBJ2-7; perhaps TRBD1 as D (6 bases). This CDR3 contains 14 residues. V lost 3 bases, J lost 1 base, and 13 bases lay in between. The germline V gene encodes CDR1 DFQATT and CDR2 SNEGSKA (reference sequence). The CDR3 spells CSASPTGPSYEQYF. In DNA form, the CDR3 reads TGCAGTGCTAGTCCCACAGGGCCATCCTACGAGCAGTACTTC.

This chain joins TRBV2 and TRBJ2-7; 8 bases are a match to TRBD1. J lost 3 bases, V lost 6 bases, and 7 bases had no gene match. The germline V gene has CDR1 SNHLY and CDR2 FYNNEI. The CDR3 has 14 amino acids. The chain's CDR3 is CASRSDREGYEQYF. CDR3 coding DNA: TGTGCCAGCAGATCGGACAGGGAAGGCTACGAGCAGTACTTC.

This clone was observed once. CDR3 DNA sequence: TGTGCCAGCAGCCCGCTGGGCAGGGGGCTTCTCTATGGCTACACCTTC. Amino acids: CASSPLGRGLLYGYTF. The gene calls are TRBV11-2 and TRBJ1-2, with 8 bases identical to TRBD1. The germline V gene has CDR1 SGHAT and CDR2 FQNNGV. This CDR3 is built from 16 residues. Trimming removed 5 bases from V and 4 bases from J; junction bases left unmatched: 12.

This rearrangement joins TRBV4-2 to TRBJ2-5; D uncertain. This CDR3 is built from 13 residues. V was pared by 1 base and J by 4 bases, with 7 bases between. Per germline, CDR1 LGHNA and CDR2 YNFKEQ. CDR3 nucleotide sequence: TGTGCCAGCAGCCAAGTTTCAGGAGAGACCCAGTACTTC. Translation gives CASSQVSGETQYF.

This chain joins TRBV11-2 and TRBJ2-3, with TRBD1 matching over 10 bases. Germline V gene sequence: CDR1 SGHAT, CDR2 FQNNGV. V dropped 4 bases and J dropped 3; count of bases not matched to a gene: 4. This CDR3 spans 15 amino acids. For the CDR3, the DNA is TGTGCCAGCAGCTACCGGGACAGGGGAACAGATACGCAGTATTTT. Protein: CASSYRDRGTDTQYF.

The chain couples TRBV28 to TRBJ2-1, with 10 bases identical to TRBD2. V shed 4 bases and J 8 bases; nucleotides not matched to a gene: 8. CDR3 length: 15 residues. Per the germline V gene, CDR1 is MDHEN and CDR2 is SYDVKM. As DNA, the CDR3 is TGTGCCAGCAGTTCCCAGCGGGAGGGCCCCTATGAGCAGTTCTTC. Its protein is CASSSQREGPYEQFF.

V usage is TRBV5-1 and J usage is TRBJ2-2; maybe TRBD1 (5 bases). Germline-derived CDR1 and CDR2 are SGHRS and YFSETQ. CDR3 size: 13 residues. V lost 4 bases, J lost 6 bases, and 10 bases lay in between. The CDR3 protein is CASSSQGSGELFF. DNA for the CDR3: TGCGCCAGCAGCAGTCAGGGTTCCGGGGAGCTGTTTTTT.

This chain joins TRBV5-4 and TRBJ1-4; D possibly corresponds to TRBD1 (5 bases). Germline V gene sequence: CDR1 SGHNT, CDR2 YYREEE (reference sequence). This CDR3 is 15 amino acids long. The ends were cut back, 3 bases at V and 0 bases at J, with 9 bases in the middle. CDR3: CASSSYRTTNEKLFF. The CDR3 region has the DNA TGTGCCAGCAGCTCTTACAGGACAACTAATGAAAAACTGTTTTTT. The full variable domain, its missing parts supplied by reference TRBV5-4 and TRBJ1-4, is ETGVTQSPTHLIKTRGQQVTLRCSSQSGHNTVSWYQQALGQGPQFIFQYYREEENGRGNFPPRFSGLQFPNYSSELNVNALELDDSALYLCASSSYRTTNEKLFFGSGTQLSVL.

The chain links TRBV3-1 (or the pseudogene TRBV3-2) to TRBJ2-3; TRBD2 is a possible D gene (5 bases). The CDR3 totals 16 residues. Germline V gene data show CDR1 as LGHDT and CDR2 as YNNKEL (reference sequence). V dropped 4 bases and J dropped 7 bases, with 21 bases sitting between them. The CDR3 nucleotides are TGTGCCAGCAGCCCACCGGAGGTTTTTGGAGGCAATACGCAGTATTTT. It encodes CASSPPEVFGGNTQYF.

This clone was counted a single time. V usage is TRBV19 and J usage is TRBJ2-5; the match to TRBD2 covers 8 bases. The germline gives CDR1 LNHDA, CDR2 SQIVND (reference sequence). V lost 5 bases, J lost 5 bases, and 7 bases stayed unmatched. The CDR3 is 14 amino acids. CDR3 sequence: CASSPLRGAETQYF. The DNA of the CDR3 is TGTGCCAGTAGTCCCTTGCGGGGGGCGGAGACCCAGTACTTC.

CDR3 amino acids: CASSLPQGASDEQYF. For the CDR3, the DNA is TGTGCCAGCAGCCTACCACAGGGGGCTTCTGACGAGCAGTACTTC. The chain carries TRBV5-4 and TRBJ2-7; 9 bases are shared with TRBD1. V gave up 4 bases and J gave up 5 bases; unmatched junction bases: 10. Germline CDR1 is SGHNT and CDR2 is YYREEE (reference sequence). The CDR3 covers 15 residues.

This clone was recorded once. The gene calls are TRBV5-1 and TRBJ2-1, with 8 bases fitting TRBD2. CDR3 size: 14 residues. Per germline, CDR1 SGHRS and CDR2 YFSETQ. Trimming at V came to 0 bases and at J to 8 bases, leaving 4 bases not matched to a gene. For the CDR3, the DNA is TGCGCCAGCAGCTTGGATCCGGGAGGGGATGAGCAGTTCTTC. This codes for CASSLDPGGDEQFF.

This sequence joins TRBV6-6 and TRBJ1-6; no definite D call. Germline CDR1 and CDR2: MNHNY and SVGAGI (reference sequence). The CDR3 extends over 18 amino acids. V lost 5 bases to trimming and J lost 7 bases, with 24 bases between them. In nucleotides, the CDR3 is TGTGCCAGCAGTCACCTACTCGACATCCCAGGAACAAATTCACCCCTCCACTTT. It encodes CASSHLLDIPGTNSPLHF.

The gene calls are TRBV15 and TRBJ2-2; possible D gene TRBD1, 5 bases. The V gene's germline CDR1 is LNHNV and CDR2 YYDKDF (reference sequence). V lost 8 bases and J 4 bases, leaving 14 bases between the germline ends. There are 14 residues in the CDR3. The chain's CDR3 is CATSRDRATGELFF. The CDR3, as DNA: TGTGCCACCTCCCGAGACAGAGCCACCGGGGAGCTGTTTTTT. Supplemented by reference TRBV15 and TRBJ2-2, the full variable domain reads DAMVIQNPRYQVTQFGKPVTLSCSQTLNHNVMYWYQQKSSQAPKLLFHYYDKDFNNEADTPDNFQSRRPNTSFCFLDIRSPGLGDTAMYLCATSRDRATGELFFGEGSRLTVL.

V gene TRBV9 combines with J gene TRBJ1-6; D gene ambiguous. Deletions cut 0 bases from V and 7 bases from J, with 11 bases between. The CDR3 length is 15 residues. Looked up from germline, CDR1 is SGDLS and CDR2 is YYNGEE. The DNA for the CDR3 is TGTGCCAGCAGCGTAGCTGGGCAGCTGAATTCACCCCTCCACTTT. It is translated as CASSVAGQLNSPLHF.

The CDR3 region is CASSLHDAGYSGNTIYF. The CDR3 region has the DNA TGTGCCAGCAGTCTGCACGATGCAGGTTACTCTGGAAACACCATATATTTT. The V and J genes are TRBV28 and TRBJ1-3; D remains unclear. Germline CDR1 is MDHEN and CDR2 is SYDVKM. V dropped 5 bases and J dropped 0 bases, with 17 bases sitting between them. The CDR3 length is 17 residues.

The chain has TRBV5-1 and TRBJ1-2; maybe TRBD1 (5 bases). The CDR3 spans 15 residues. V was clipped by 4 bases and J by 8 bases, with 21 bases between them. In germline, CDR1 is SGHRS, CDR2 YFSETQ. The CDR3 DNA reads TGCGCCAGCAGCAAAACGACAGACCTACTTGACGGCTACACCTTC. It is translated as CASSKTTDLLDGYTF.

The chain joins TRBV24-1 to TRBJ1-1; D ambiguous. CDR3 size: 12 residues. Trimming left V 5 bases short and J 2 bases short, with 5 bases between. From germline, CDR1 is KGHDR and CDR2 SFDVKD. This chain's CDR3 is CATSASNTEAFF. CDR3 nucleotide sequence: TGTGCCACCAGTGCCTCCAACACTGAAGCTTTCTTT.

This chain joins TRBV5-1 and TRBJ2-3; D gene unclear. V gave up 2 bases and J gave up 5 bases, with 3 bases separating them. There are 11 residues in the CDR3. Germline CDR1 is SGHRS and CDR2 is YFSETQ. CDR3 in DNA: TGCGCCAGCAGCTTTAGAGATACGCAGTATTTT. Translated, it gives CASSFRDTQYF.

The chain is built from TRBV19 and TRBJ2-5; 11 bases align to TRBD2. This CDR3 has 16 amino acids. The germline gives CDR1 LNHDA, CDR2 SQIVND (reference sequence). V shed 6 bases, J shed 5 bases, and the junction held 11 bases outside the gene matches. The CDR3 protein is CASRPPGTSGRETQYF. In DNA, the CDR3 is TGTGCCAGTAGACCCCCGGGGACTAGCGGACGGGAGACCCAGTACTTC.

The chain uses TRBV4-2 and TRBJ2-3; 9 nucleotides agree with TRBD1. J lost 5 bases, V lost 3 bases, and 9 bases had no gene match. CDR3 length: 16 amino acids. In germline, CDR1 is LGHNA, CDR2 YNFKEQ. DNA of the CDR3: TGTGCCAGCAGCCACGACGACAAGACAGGGGGAGATACGCAGTATTTT. Encoded protein: CASSHDDKTGGDTQYF.

The chain couples TRBV25-1 to TRBJ1-6, with D maybe TRBD1 (5 bases). The CDR3 is 14 residues long. The germline V gene has CDR1 MGHDK and CDR2 SYGVNS. V gave up 4 bases and J gave up 7 bases, with 11 bases separating them. CDR3 region: CASSVRAGNSPLHF. The CDR3 region has the DNA TGTGCCAGCAGTGTCAGGGCTGGGAATTCACCCCTCCACTTT.

The chain is built from TRBV27 and TRBJ1-1; D uncertain. In germline, CDR1 is MNHEY, CDR2 SMNVEV (reference sequence). The CDR3 spans 14 residues. V lost 5 bases, J lost 0 bases, and 10 bases lay in between. The CDR3: CASSPNRLNTEAFF. In nucleotides, the CDR3 is TGTGCCAGCAGTCCAAACAGATTGAACACTGAAGCTTTCTTT.

This chain joins TRBV19 and TRBJ1-1, with a possible D match to TRBD1 (5 bases). The length of the CDR3 is 12 residues. The V gene lost 5 bases and the J gene lost 6 bases, with 10 bases spanning the gap. The germline CDR1 and CDR2 sequences are LNHDA and SQIVND (reference sequence). The CDR3 DNA is TGTGCCAGTAGTGGAGGAGGGGCTGAAGCTTTCTTT. It yields the protein CASSGGGAEAFF. The full variable domain, with the rest looked up from reference TRBV19 and TRBJ1-1, is DGGITQSPKYLFRKEGQNVTLSCEQNLNHDAMYWYRQDPGQGLRLIYYSQIVNDFQKGDIAEGYSVSREKKESFPLTVTSAQKNPTAFYLCASSGGGAEAFFGQGTRLTVV.

This sequence joins TRBV7-9 and TRBJ1-4; D gene uncertain. The ends were cut back, 7 bases at V and 8 bases at J, with 8 bases in the middle. The germline CDR1 and CDR2 sequences are SEHNR and FQNEAQ (reference sequence). This CDR3 contains 11 residues. CDR3 residues: CASTRAEKLFF. The CDR3 DNA is TGTGCCAGCACCCGAGCAGAAAAACTGTTTTTT.

V and J are TRBV11-3 and TRBJ2-2, with a tentative D call TRBD2 (6 bases). Germline CDR1 SGHNT, CDR2 YENEEA. V lost 1 base to trimming and J lost 7 bases, with 7 bases between them. There are 13 residues in the CDR3. DNA of the CDR3: TGTGCCAGCAGCTTAGTGGGAGGCGGGGAGCTGTTTTTT. It is translated as CASSLVGGGELFF. Full variable domain (missing parts from reference TRBV11-3 and TRBJ2-2): EAGVVQSPRYKIIEKKQPVAFWCNPISGHNTLYWYLQNLGQGPELLIRYENEEAVDDSQLPKDRFSAERLKGVDSTLKIQPAELGDSAVYLCASSLVGGGELFFGEGSRLTVL.

V is TRBV19 and J is TRBJ1-2; 10 nucleotides match TRBD1. The CDR3 has 17 amino acids. V lost 4 bases to trimming and J lost 3 bases; unmatched junction nucleotides: 11. Germline loops: CDR1 LNHDA, CDR2 SQIVND (reference sequence). The DNA for the CDR3 is TGTGCCAGTAGTAGGGACAGGGGACCTCCCGGGGACTATGGCTACACCTTC. It codes for CASSRDRGPPGDYGYTF.

The chain combines TRBV18 with TRBJ1-2; 9 bases are a match to TRBD1. V lost 1 base and J lost 4; bases outside the gene matches: 19. Germline CDR1 reads KGHSH; CDR2 reads LQKENI. The CDR3 totals 20 residues. In nucleotides, the CDR3 is TGTGCCAGCTCACCACGTATTAAACCGGGACAGGGAGTATCGAGCTATGGCTACACCTTC. Its protein is CASSPRIKPGQGVSSYGYTF.